Shown below are 20 T cell receptor beta chains from a single sample sequenced in a study of blood T cell repertoires in COVID-19. Profiled with immunoSEQ multiplex PCR; TCRdb holds only in-frame clones, not every one. The sample includes roughly 230,000 clones, 90% of them seen just once. Input material: peripheral blood. Every receptor here comes from a woman in her sixties or seventies with COVID-19, enrolled during active disease.

The gene calls are TRBV19 and TRBJ2-1, with no clear D. The CDR3 runs to 14 residues. Per germline, CDR1 LNHDA and CDR2 SQIVND (reference sequence). V was cut by 3 bases and J by 0 bases, with 6 bases left in between. The CDR3 loop reads CASSMVSSYNEQFF. The CDR3, as DNA: TGTGCCAGTAGTATGGTGAGCTCCTACAATGAGCAGTTCTTC. Full variable domain (remainder filled in from reference TRBV19 and TRBJ2-1): DGGITQSPKYLFRKEGQNVTLSCEQNLNHDAMYWYRQDPGQGLRLIYYSQIVNDFQKGDIAEGYSVSREKKESFPLTVTSAQKNPTAFYLCASSMVSSYNEQFFGPGTRLTVL.

The rearrangement joins TRBV5-1 to TRBJ1-1, with D perhaps TRBD1 (5 bases). This CDR3 is 16 amino acids long. Germline CDR1 is SGHRS and CDR2 is YFSETQ. V lost 1 base to trimming and J lost 2 bases, with 15 bases between them. The CDR3 nucleotides read TGCGCCAGCAGCTTGTTAGGGGTCTCGCACAACACTGAAGCTTTCTTT. This gives the protein CASSLLGVSHNTEAFF.

The CDR3 sequence: CASSLEGGLNYGYTF. The CDR3 nucleotides are TGTGCCAGCAGCTTAGAAGGGGGCTTAAACTATGGCTACACCTTC. The V gene is TRBV7-9, the J gene TRBJ1-2, with 7 bases lining up with TRBD1. After removal of 1 base from V and 2 bases from J, the junction contained 4 bases not matched to a gene. The CDR3 runs to 15 residues. Per germline, CDR1 SEHNR and CDR2 FQNEAQ (reference sequence).

The rearrangement links TRBV7-2 to TRBJ1-6; no clear D gene. The germline V gene has CDR1 SGHTA and CDR2 FQGNSA. The CDR3 totals 13 residues. Trimming pared 1 base from V and 6 bases from J, leaving 4 bases between. The CDR3 bases are TGTGCCAGCAGCTTAGTCGGTAATTCACCCCTCCACTTT. Amino acid sequence: CASSLVGNSPLHF.

The chain joins TRBV5-1 to TRBJ1-1; D is perhaps TRBD1 (5 bases). The CDR3 has 16 residues. Trimming left V 2 bases short and J 1 base short, with 15 bases between. In germline, CDR1 is SGHRS, CDR2 YFSETQ. The CDR3 DNA reads as TGCGCCAGCAGCTTTTCCGAGACAGCACCGAACACTGAAGCTTTCTTT. This translates into CASSFSETAPNTEAFF. Combining the CDR3 with reference TRBV5-1 and TRBJ1-1 gives the whole variable domain KAGVTQTPRYLIKTRGQQVTLSCSPISGHRSVSWYQQTPGQGLQFLFEYFSETQRNKGNFPGRFSGRQFSNSRSEMNVSTLELGDSALYLCASSFSETAPNTEAFFGQGTRLTVV.

This chain uses TRBV9 with TRBJ2-2, with 9 bases aligning to TRBD2. The CDR3 totals 15 residues. Germline V gives CDR1 SGDLS, CDR2 YYNGEE. Trimming at V came to 4 bases and at J to 4 bases, leaving 5 bases not matched to a gene. CDR3 protein: CASSTSGGFTGELFF. DNA for the CDR3: TGTGCCAGCAGCACAAGCGGGGGGTTCACCGGGGAGCTGTTTTTT.

The rearrangement joins TRBV5-6 to TRBJ1-1; TRBD1 aligns across 7 bases. The CDR3 is made up of 14 amino acids. Per germline, CDR1 SGHDT and CDR2 YYEEEE. V gave up 1 base and J gave up 11 bases; unmatched junction bases: 11. The chain's CDR3 is CASSLRVQGMLAFF. The DNA of the CDR3 is TGTGCCAGCAGCTTGCGCGTACAGGGGATGTTGGCTTTCTTT.

This chain uses TRBV7-2 with TRBJ1-5; maybe TRBD1 (5 bases). Looked up from germline, CDR1 is SGHTA and CDR2 is FQGNSA. This CDR3 region has 17 residues. V was trimmed by 2 bases and J by 2 bases, leaving 16 bases between them. This CDR3 is CASSLWAGGSGNQPQHF. In DNA, the CDR3 is TGTGCCAGCAGCTTATGGGCGGGGGGGAGCGGCAATCAGCCCCAGCATTTT.

This sequence joins TRBV7-9 and TRBJ1-5; TRBD1 might be the D (5 bases). V gave up 4 bases and J gave up 2 bases, with 12 bases separating them. CDR3 size: 15 residues. Looked up from germline, CDR1 is SEHNR and CDR2 is FQNEAQ (reference sequence). CDR3 in DNA: TGTGCCAGCAGCTACACAGGTATAGGCAATCAGCCCCAGCATTTT. Translation gives CASSYTGIGNQPQHF.

The V gene is TRBV5-1, the J gene TRBJ1-4, with TRBD1 identical over 9 bases. The CDR3 loop spans 17 amino acids. The ends lost 0 bases at V and 6 bases at J; junction bases unmatched: 9. Germline V lookup: CDR1 SGHRS, CDR2 YFSETQ. The CDR3 DNA is TGCGCCAGCAGCTTGGTTGGTTGGGGACAGGGAGATGAAAAACTGTTTTTT. As protein: CASSLVGWGQGDEKLFF.

Written as DNA, the CDR3 is TGTGCCAGCAGTCGAACGAGGCGACAGGTCCTGAACACTGAAGCTTTCTTT. It encodes CASSRTRRQVLNTEAFF. This rearrangement joins TRBV6-6 to TRBJ1-1; a possible D gene is TRBD1 (6 bases). V dropped 5 bases and J dropped 0 bases, with 19 bases sitting between them. The V gene's germline CDR1 is MNHNY and CDR2 SVGAGI (reference sequence). The CDR3 runs to 17 residues.

The chain has TRBV5-1 and TRBJ1-1, with TRBD1 matching 8 bases. V shed 2 bases, J shed 8 bases, and the junction held 5 bases outside the gene matches. The germline CDR1 and CDR2 sequences are SGHRS and YFSETQ. CDR3 size: 13 residues. Here the CDR3 reads CASSLQQGVEAFF. The CDR3 DNA reads as TGCGCCAGCAGCTTACAACAGGGGGTGGAAGCTTTCTTT. Supplemented by reference TRBV5-1 and TRBJ1-1, the full variable domain reads KAGVTQTPRYLIKTRGQQVTLSCSPISGHRSVSWYQQTPGQGLQFLFEYFSETQRNKGNFPGRFSGRQFSNSRSEMNVSTLELGDSALYLCASSLQQGVEAFFGQGTRLTVV.

V is TRBV7-2 and J is TRBJ1-2; TRBD1 is a possible D gene (6 bases). V lost 4 bases and J 1 base, leaving 16 bases between the germline ends. Germline V gene sequence: CDR1 SGHTA, CDR2 FQGNSA. CDR3 length: 16 amino acids. In DNA form, the CDR3 reads TGTGCCAGCAGCTCTCAACAGGGTTTAAATAACTATGGCTACACCTTC. Its translation: CASSSQQGLNNYGYTF.

This chain joins TRBV3-1 (or the pseudogene TRBV3-2) and TRBJ2-2; TRBD1 might be the D (6 bases). Germline loops: CDR1 LGHDT, CDR2 YNNKEL (reference sequence). The V end was cut by 1 base, the J end by 4 bases, with 16 bases between. The CDR3 has 17 amino acids. The CDR3 sequence is CASSQVGAGVSTGELFF. DNA for the CDR3: TGTGCCAGCAGCCAAGTTGGCGCAGGGGTGAGCACCGGGGAGCTGTTTTTT.

This chain uses TRBV6-2 or TRBV6-3 with TRBJ2-3; 11 nucleotides match TRBD1. The CDR3 extends over 16 amino acids. Trimming removed 6 bases from V and 2 bases from J; junction bases left unmatched: 7. In germline, CDR1 is MNHEY, CDR2 SVGEGT. CDR3 sequence reads: CASSHRTGGYTDTQYF. The CDR3 region has the DNA TGTGCCAGCAGCCACCGGACAGGGGGCTACACAGATACGCAGTATTTT.

This sequence joins TRBV5-1 and TRBJ2-5; 8 bases align to TRBD2. There are 15 residues in the CDR3. CDR1 is SGHRS, CDR2 YFSETQ, per germline. V shed 0 bases, J shed 4 bases, and the junction held 5 bases outside the gene matches. CDR3 nucleotides: TGCGCCAGCAGCTTGGCGGGGGGGCCACGAGAGACCCAGTACTTC. It codes for CASSLAGGPRETQYF.

This sequence joins TRBV7-2 and TRBJ1-1, with D perhaps TRBD1 (5 bases). V dropped 0 bases and J dropped 1 base, with 12 bases sitting between them. The CDR3 length is 16 residues. The germline V gene has CDR1 SGHTA and CDR2 FQGNSA. CDR3 region: CASSLAGHPGNTEAFF. The CDR3 coding sequence is TGTGCCAGCAGCTTAGCAGGACACCCGGGGAACACTGAAGCTTTCTTT.

The chain carries TRBV6-5 and TRBJ2-7, with 10 bases identical to TRBD2. The junction had 8 bases not matched to a gene; V was cut back by 7 bases and J by 2 bases. CDR3 size: 15 residues. CDR1 MNHEY and CDR2 SVGAGI come from the germline V gene. The CDR3 DNA follows: TGTGCCAGCAAGCCTAGCGGGGGAGCCACCTACGAGCAGTACTTC. This gives the protein CASKPSGGATYEQYF.

This chain connects TRBV7-8 to TRBJ2-1; tentatively, D is TRBD2 (6 bases). The germline V gene encodes CDR1 SGHVS and CDR2 FQNEAQ. This CDR3 has 13 amino acids. The V gene lost 0 bases and the J gene lost 9 bases, with 9 bases spanning the gap. CDR3 amino acids: CASSLAGRSEQFF. CDR3 nucleotide sequence: TGTGCCAGCAGCTTAGCGGGGAGGAGTGAGCAGTTCTTC.

This clone was counted many times. The CDR3 region is CASSDYKGNLAYEQYF. CDR3 DNA: TGTGCCAGCAGTGACTACAAGGGGAACCTTGCCTACGAGCAGTACTTC. The rearrangement links TRBV6-4 to TRBJ2-7; a possible D gene is TRBD1 (5 bases). Between the trimmed V and J ends, which lost 1 base and 2 bases, there was a span of 15 bases. Germline loops: CDR1 MRHNA, CDR2 SNTAGT. The CDR3 contains 16 residues.